The present TCR beta chain was sequenced within a study of T cells in Graves' hyperthyroidism and ophthalmopathy (dated by TCRdb to 2018 to 2020). About the full investigation: Peripheral blood was collected at initial diagnosis, before any treatment. TCR V-J signatures able to tell the groups apart were searched for in a discovery cohort of some 100 patients, of whom around 43 had Graves' ophthalmopathy and under 65 had stable Graves' hyperthyroidism. An independent validation cohort of 18 to 20 hyperthyroidism patients and over 15 patients who later progressed to ophthalmopathy tested prospective prediction of ophthalmopathy. The approximately 100 discovery patients were randomly split 7:3 into training and test sets. In addition, the study compared T-cell repertoires in thyroid tissue and in blood from roughly six Graves' hyperthyroidism patients. Following sampling, methimazole starting at 30 mg daily was given to hyperthyroidism patients, and high-dose intravenous methylprednisolone was given to ophthalmopathy patients. According to the paper, TCR Vbeta CDR3 sequencing was carried out on 120 to 150 peripheral blood samples, which came from around 43 ophthalmopathy, roughly 75 hyperthyroidism and approximately 17 progressor patients. General findings and caveats noted by the study authors: Most expanded thyroid clonotypes (frequency above 0.001) were also detected in blood, a finding suggesting that blood repertoires may reflect thyroid immune responses. Sample size was not statistically predetermined, and investigators were not blinded to group allocation. Ophthalmopathy was separated from stable hyperthyroidism by a 13 V-J signature model, with approximately 86% sensitivity and about 81% specificity obtained in cross-validation and 80%/75% obtained in testing. In validation, progression to ophthalmopathy was predicted by the model with 55% to 71% sensitivity and roughly 76% specificity, a median of roughly 6.4 months before onset.

TCR beta CDR3 regions were amplified from RNA transcripts. A first-round RT-PCR of the TCR CDR3 used the HTBI primer set with the Qiagen OneStep RT-PCR kit. A second multiplex PCR round built the libraries, followed by size selection and purification. Sequencing of the libraries was done on an Illumina HiSeq2000 using paired-end 100 bp reads. Processing in the source paper ran as follows. SOAPnuke was used to process the raw data, removing reads that contained adapters or uncalled bases, had a mean Phred below 15, or lacked an exact match to the constant primer or identifier. COPE v1.2.5 was used to merge the high-quality paired reads, and each unique nucleotide sequence was defined as a clonotype. MiTCR v1.1 was used to align clonotypes to the IMGT TRBV, TRBD and TRBJ reference segments. Analysis was restricted to V-J combinations with a frequency above 0.0001, which covered roughly 99% of repertoires. A TCS score was defined as the ratio between F50 (clonal expansion) and ExV (chaos), using BLOSUM62-based TCRdist between CDR3 peptides within each V-J. Welch's t-statistics and random forest reduced 450 to 600 V-J features to roughly 13, which were used in a naive Bayes classifier (R e1071). TCRdb handled the public reads itself, with Q25 trimming in fastp and clone calling in MiXCR, and kept productive beta chains. Identical CDR3 proteins give one entry, which carries the most common genes and DNA. TCRdb's processing, not the study's, gives the V and J calls here. The sample table records about 400,000 distinct CDR3 sequences; over 12% of these occur just once. 28% of the sample goes to the ten largest clones.

In the ophthalmopathy patients, disease was moderately to severely active, with a Clinical Activity Score of 3 or more, a NOSPECS grade of 4 or more, and a duration of less than 3 months. Exclusion was applied to patients with uncontrolled infections, other autoimmune diseases, pregnancy or lactation. Diagnoses were established on the basis of clinical symptoms, serum thyroxine and TRAb, thyroid ultrasound, and orbital computed tomography. PBMCs were separated from roughly 9.6 ml of fresh peripheral blood using Ficoll-Paque density gradient centrifugation. Trizol reagent was used to extract total RNA, and RNA quality was then checked on an Agilent 2100 Bioanalyzer. From its cysteine to its phenylalanine, the CDR3 spans 15 amino acids. Here the CDR3 DNA is all that survives: 45 bases in frame from base 1. As encoded in the germline V gene (reference sequence), CDR1 is LGHDT while CDR2 is YNNKEL. V trim: 3 bases; J trim: 2 bases; unmatched bases: 5.

This clonotype was counted ten times or more. Its antigen remains unidentified. Base qualities are not at hand, and no much larger clone is one base apart. Rearrangement joined TRBV3-1 to TRBJ2-3; a stretch of 7 junction bases matches TRBD1. The sample was blood. The receptor comes from a man in his forties or fifties with Graves' ophthalmopathy. The nucleotides read TGTGCCAGCAGCCAGACGGGACAGTCCACAGATACGCAGTATTTT. It encodes CASSQTGQSTDTQYF.